This TCR beta chain emerged from a study of T cell responses to AZD1222 COVID-19 vaccine. The study's findings and limits: Among spike-specific TCRs, nearly half reportedly target unmutated variant regions. Every sample of the repertoires postdated the peak T cell response. At 160-218 and 743-854, vaccine-associated CD4 TCRs were dominant, and they spanned spike. Donors were largely white British and mainly female; clonal diversity was possibly underestimated.

Profiling relied on immunoSEQ multiplex PCR, and the TCRdb table lists in-frame clones only, not all of them. The sample has roughly 130,000 clones, roughly nine tenths seen once. Trimming at V came to 3 bases and at J to 4 bases, leaving 0 bases not matched to a gene. This CDR3 contains 16 residues. Germline loops: CDR1 LNHDA, CDR2 SQIVND (reference sequence). With respect to this clone: The antigen is undetermined.

V is TRBV19 and J is TRBJ2-2, with 15 bases lining up with TRBD2. The starting material was peripheral blood, obtained on day 0 of AZD1222 vaccination. The receptor was derived from an adult in good health. The CDR3 sequence is CASSMGLAGGTGELFF. CDR3 sequence (DNA): TGTGCCAGTAGTATGGGACTAGCGGGAGGCACCGGGGAGCTGTTTTTT.